A single sample gave rise to the 19 T cell receptor beta chains below, sequenced in a study of CD8 T cells in ankylosing spondylitis (dated by TCRdb to about 2017). The library was obtained by 5' RACE. Sequencing used an Illumina HiSeq 2500. TCRdb passed the public sequencing reads through fastp at Q25 and MiXCR, retaining productive beta sequences. Each entry merges the rows of one CDR3 protein and shows their most common DNA and genes. This sample has about 140,000 distinct CDR3 sequences in its table, and around a third of those were observed once. Clones ranked in the top ten supply about 6% of the sample. What was sequenced was synovial fluid, either unsorted or a sorted T cell fraction (not recorded which). These receptors originate from a male donor with ankylosing spondylitis.

This clonotype came up a few times. V gene TRBV5-1 combines with J gene TRBJ1-2; D is ambiguous. CDR3 size: 13 residues. V was clipped by 4 bases and J by 3 bases, with 10 bases between them. Germline V CDR1 and CDR2: SGHRS, YFSETQ. The chain's CDR3 is CASSGRVDYGYTF. In DNA form, the CDR3 reads TGCGCCAGCAGCGGACGGGTTGACTATGGCTACACCTTC.

V and J are TRBV5-8 and TRBJ2-3; no clear D. Trimming shortened V by 2 bases and J by 3 bases, and 7 bases separated the two germline ends. CDR3 length: 13 amino acids. Per germline, CDR1 SGHTS and CDR2 YDEGEE. The CDR3 reads CASSLLNTDTQYF. CDR3 DNA sequence: TGTGCCAGCAGCTTACTAAATACAGATACGCAGTATTTT.

This clonotype was counted ten times or more. V and J are TRBV20-1 and TRBJ2-7, with D perhaps TRBD1 or TRBD2 (6 bases each). V was shortened by 3 bases and J by 5 bases, with 14 bases between the two germline ends. The CDR3 extends over 13 amino acids. Germline assignment: CDR1 DFQATT and CDR2 SNEGSKA (reference sequence). CDR3 sequence (DNA): TGCAGTGCTAGCCGGGAGAAGGGGGACGAGCAGTACTTC. Its translation: CSASREKGDEQYF.

The chain has TRBV4-1 and TRBJ2-7; possibly TRBD2 for D (5 bases). The V and J ends lost 3 bases and 3 bases respectively, with 12 bases between them. Germline V gene lookup returns CDR1 MGHRA and CDR2 YSYEKL. The CDR3 sequence is 14 residues long. The CDR3 loop is CASSHGLYHYEQYF. Written as DNA, the CDR3 is TGCGCCAGCAGCCATGGACTGTACCACTACGAGCAGTACTTC.

This clonotype was detected a few times. The chain combines TRBV6-1 with TRBJ1-5, with 8 bases lining up with TRBD1. This CDR3 region has 13 residues. In germline, CDR1 is MNHNS, CDR2 SASEGT. The J segment lost 9 bases and the V segment lost 10 bases, leaving 11 bases of the junction unmatched. This CDR3 reads CATQDRAVGPQHF. CDR3 nucleotide sequence: TGTGCCACCCAGGACAGGGCCGTGGGGCCCCAGCATTTT.

This clonotype was seen a handful of times. V and J are TRBV11-2 and TRBJ2-3; D possibly uses TRBD1 or TRBD2 (5 bases each). Trimming shortened V by 5 bases and J by 0 bases, and 15 bases separated the two germline ends. CDR1 is SGHAT and CDR2 is FQNNGV in the germline V gene. The CDR3 loop spans 16 amino acids. CDR3 sequence: CASSRGPGPSTDTQYF. The DNA of the CDR3 is TGTGCCAGCAGCCGTGGACCGGGACCCAGCACAGATACGCAGTATTTT. Complete variable domain (other parts from reference TRBV11-2 and TRBJ2-3): EAGVAQSPRYKIIEKRQSVAFWCNPISGHATLYWYQQILGQGPKLLIQFQNNGVVDDSQLPKDRFSAERLKGVDSTLKIQPAKLEDSAVYLCASSRGPGPSTDTQYFGPGTRLTVL.

This clonotype was seen a handful of times. The V gene is TRBV4-1, the J gene TRBJ2-3; the D is unclear. CDR1 is MGHRA and CDR2 is YSYEKL in the germline V gene. The V end lost 1 base, the J end lost 8 bases, and 19 bases lay between the germline ends. CDR3 size: 16 residues. The CDR3 DNA reads TGCGCCAGCAGCCAAGCGGACCTCTTTGTGAGAGGTACGCAGTATTTT. Protein product: CASSQADLFVRGTQYF.

This clonotype was counted a single time. V and J are TRBV20-1 and TRBJ1-2, with a possible D match to TRBD1 (6 bases). CDR1 and CDR2 (germline): DFQATT, SNEGSKA (reference sequence). This CDR3 spans 15 amino acids. V was trimmed by 0 bases and J by 0 bases, leaving 11 bases between them. In nucleotides, the CDR3 is TGCAGTGCTAGAGAGGGGGGGGCTGCTAACTATGGCTACACCTTC. It translates to CSAREGGAANYGYTF.

This chain connects TRBV10-1 to TRBJ1-6, with D hard to call. Per germline, CDR1 WNHNN and CDR2 SYGVQD (reference sequence). This CDR3 region has 13 residues. Trimming took 4 bases from V and 10 from J, leaving 11 bases between them. CDR3 sequence reads: CASSGEINSPLHF. The CDR3 nucleotides are TGCGCCAGCAGTGGCGAGATAAACTCACCCCTCCACTTT.

Written as DNA, the CDR3 is TGCAGTGCCAAACAGGGGCCTGGTTTGCGCACCGGGGAGCTGTTTTTT. Translating it yields CSAKQGPGLRTGELFF. This chain uses TRBV20-1 with TRBJ2-2, with TRBD1 matching 7 bases. This CDR3 is 16 amino acids long. CDR1 DFQATT and CDR2 SNEGSKA come from the germline V gene (reference sequence). The V gene end was trimmed by 6 bases and the J gene end by 4 bases; junction bases not matched to a gene: 14.

This clonotype was seen only a few times. This sequence joins TRBV12-3 or TRBV12-4 and TRBJ2-2; D not certain. With 3 bases removed from V and 9 bases from J, the gap between germline ends came to 2 bases. The CDR3 spans 10 residues. The CDR3 DNA reads TGTGCCAGCAGTTTGAGGGAGCTGTTTTTT. Its protein is CASSLRELFF.

The sample holds a few counts of this clonotype. The CDR3, as DNA: TGTGCCCCCCGTTTGATAACGCGGCTGCGTGGCTACACCTTC. This encodes CAPRLITRLRGYTF. The chain employs TRBV15 and TRBJ1-2, with D unresolved. CDR3 length equals 14 residues. The V gene's germline CDR1 is LNHNV and CDR2 YYDKDF (reference sequence). The V end lost 11 bases, the J end lost 7 bases, and 23 bases lay between the germline ends.

The chain joins TRBV12-3 or TRBV12-4 to TRBJ2-3; D not certain. Trimming removed 2 bases at V and 2 bases at J, with 14 bases between. This CDR3 has 16 amino acids. This CDR3 is CASSLSLLPNTDTQYF. The CDR3, as DNA: TGTGCCAGCAGTTTATCCCTCCTCCCTAACACAGATACGCAGTATTTT.

This clonotype has only a few counts. The chain joins TRBV5-5 to TRBJ1-1, with 7 nucleotides matching TRBD1. Germline values: CDR1 SGHKS, CDR2 YYEKEE (reference sequence). V shed 2 bases, J shed 4 bases, and the junction held 5 bases outside the gene matches. This CDR3 contains 14 residues. The CDR3 nucleotides read TGTGCCAGCAGCTTCGCAGGGGGTAGCACTGAAGCTTTCTTT. Translating gives CASSFAGGSTEAFF.

This chain links TRBV4-1 with TRBJ1-1; 7 nucleotides align to TRBD1. There are 15 residues in the CDR3. The J segment lost 6 bases and the V segment lost 3 bases, leaving 10 bases of the junction unmatched. Germline CDR1 is MGHRA and CDR2 is YSYEKL. Here the CDR3 DNA reads TGCGCCAGCAGCCATCTCGACAGGGAGGGGGCTGAAGCTTTCTTT. Translated: CASSHLDREGAEAFF.

The chain carries TRBV10-2 and TRBJ1-5, with D possibly matching TRBD1 (5 bases). V was shortened by 7 bases and J by 4 bases, with 11 bases between the two germline ends. The CDR3 totals 13 residues. Germline values: CDR1 WSHSY, CDR2 SAAADI. In DNA form, the CDR3 reads TGCGCCAGCACTGACAGCCAGAATCAGCCCCAGCATTTT. Translation gives CASTDSQNQPQHF.

This clonotype was seen only a few times. In nucleotides, the CDR3 is TGTGCCAGCAGCTCCCCCCCACCCGCCACGCAGTATTTT. This sequence encodes CASSSPPPATQYF. V gene TRBV7-2 combines with J gene TRBJ2-3, with no clear D. Trimming left V 4 bases short and J 9 bases short, with 14 bases between. The CDR3 is 13 amino acids. Looked up from germline, CDR1 is SGHTA and CDR2 is FQGNSA.

This chain joins TRBV11-2 and TRBJ2-3; TRBD2 agrees at 16 bases. The V segment lost 5 bases and the J segment 9 bases; nucleotides outside the gene matches: 5. Germline V gene data show CDR1 as SGHAT and CDR2 as FQNNGV. The CDR3 runs to 15 residues. Here the CDR3 reads CASSQGLAGGQTQYF. In DNA, the CDR3 is TGTGCCAGCAGCCAGGGACTAGCGGGGGGGCAGACGCAGTATTTT. The full variable domain, rest sourced from reference TRBV11-2 and TRBJ2-3, is EAGVAQSPRYKIIEKRQSVAFWCNPISGHATLYWYQQILGQGPKLLIQFQNNGVVDDSQLPKDRFSAERLKGVDSTLKIQPAKLEDSAVYLCASSQGLAGGQTQYFGPGTRLTVL.

The chain couples TRBV11-2 to TRBJ1-2; D uncertain. The V end lost 0 bases, the J end lost 0 bases, and 8 bases lay between the germline ends. CDR3 length: 15 residues. Germline V gene lookup returns CDR1 SGHAT and CDR2 FQNNGV. The CDR3 here is CASSLDLGANYGYTF. The CDR3 nucleotides are TGTGCCAGCAGCTTAGATTTAGGAGCTAACTATGGCTACACCTTC.